This T cell receptor (beta chain) appears in the sequencing data of a study of regulatory T cells in long-lasting Graves disease. Across the whole study: Patients with persistent Graves' disease had over 5 years of antithyroid drugs and persistent TSH receptor antibodies. Study results and caveats: Investigators studied peripheral blood only, not thyroid tissue. There were preferences for TRBV28, TRBJ1-2 and TRBJ2-5 in persistent disease.

Germline lookup yields CDR1 SGHRS and CDR2 YFSETQ. Trimming pared 4 bases from V and 1 base from J, leaving 17 bases between. The CDR3 runs to 16 residues. iRepertoire HTBI primers and Arm-PCR of CDR3 regions built TCR beta libraries. Using its own MiXCR run on the multiplex PCR reads, TCRdb lists one record per CDR3 protein. The sample includes almost 350,000 distinct CDR3 sequences, 15% to 20% of them seen just once. Noted time point: persistent/refractory GD, antithyroid drugs over 5 years with positive TRAb. The TCR library was made from RNA extracted from PBMCs. Patients met American Thyroid Association criteria for Graves' disease. Concerning this clonotype: Its antigen is undetermined.

The material was peripheral blood mononuclear cells (PBMCs), obtained when the disease was refractory, from a patient treated with antithyroid drugs. This sequence joins TRBV5-1 and TRBJ1-2; D not resolved. This TCR was sampled from a female donor with Graves disease. CDR3 in DNA: TGCGCCAGCAGCCTCTCGGGAATCGCCTTTAACTATGGCTACACCTTC. Protein product: CASSLSGIAFNYGYTF.